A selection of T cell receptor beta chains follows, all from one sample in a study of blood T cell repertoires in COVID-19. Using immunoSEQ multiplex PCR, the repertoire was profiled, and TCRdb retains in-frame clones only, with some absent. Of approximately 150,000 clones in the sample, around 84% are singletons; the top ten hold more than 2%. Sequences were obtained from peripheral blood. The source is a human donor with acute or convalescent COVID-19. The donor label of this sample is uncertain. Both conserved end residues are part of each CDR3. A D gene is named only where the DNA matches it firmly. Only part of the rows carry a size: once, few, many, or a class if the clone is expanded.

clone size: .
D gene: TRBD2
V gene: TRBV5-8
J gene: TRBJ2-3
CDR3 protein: CASSGGLGRGGSTDTQYF
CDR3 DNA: TGTGCCAGCAGCGGGGGACTGGGGCGCGGGGGAAGCACAGATACGCAGTATTTT

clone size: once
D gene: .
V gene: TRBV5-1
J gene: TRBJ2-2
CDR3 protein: CASSPFGGGGEHTGELFF
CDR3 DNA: TGCGCCAGCAGCCCCTTTGGAGGCGGAGGTGAACACACCGGGGAGCTGTTTTTT

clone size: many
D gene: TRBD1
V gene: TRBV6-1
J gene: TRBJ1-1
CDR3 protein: CASSALPGTANTEAFF
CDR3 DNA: TGTGCCAGCAGTGCACTTCCAGGGACAGCGAACACTGAAGCTTTCTTT

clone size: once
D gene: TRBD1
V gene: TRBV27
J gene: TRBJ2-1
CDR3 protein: CASSLYRQGDLFEQFF
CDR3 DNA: TGTGCCAGCAGTTTATACAGGCAGGGGGATTTATTCGAGCAGTTCTTC

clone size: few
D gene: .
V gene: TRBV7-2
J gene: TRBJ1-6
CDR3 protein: CASSPRQNLYNSPLHF
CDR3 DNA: TGTGCCAGCAGCCCCAGACAGAACCTCTATAATTCACCCCTCCACTTT

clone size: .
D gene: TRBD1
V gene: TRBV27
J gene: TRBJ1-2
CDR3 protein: CASSQRTGGNYGYTF
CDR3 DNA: TGTGCCAGCAGTCAACGGACAGGGGGAAACTATGGCTACACCTTC

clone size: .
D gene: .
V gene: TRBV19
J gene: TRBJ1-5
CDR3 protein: CASSSSGTNYQPQHF
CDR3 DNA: TGTGCCAGTAGTAGTTCCGGGACAAACTATCAGCCCCAGCATTTT

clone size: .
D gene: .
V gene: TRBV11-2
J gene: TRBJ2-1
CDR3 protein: CASSRGGEQFF
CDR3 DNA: TGTGCCAGCAGCCGTGGAGGAGAGCAGTTCTTC

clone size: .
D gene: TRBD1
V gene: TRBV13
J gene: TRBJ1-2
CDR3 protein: CASSGRQGNYGYTF
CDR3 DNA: TGTGCCAGCAGCGGCAGACAGGGAAACTATGGCTACACCTTC

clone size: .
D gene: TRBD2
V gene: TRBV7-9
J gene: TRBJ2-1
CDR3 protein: CASSLAGGSPYNEQFF
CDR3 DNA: TGTGCCAGCAGCTTAGCCGGGGGGTCTCCCTACAATGAGCAGTTCTTC

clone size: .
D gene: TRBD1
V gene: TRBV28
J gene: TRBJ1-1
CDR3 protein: CASSLFTGENTEAFF
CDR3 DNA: TGTGCCAGCAGTTTATTTACAGGGGAAAACACTGAAGCTTTCTTT